Below, 4 T cell receptor beta chains from the same sample are listed, as sequenced in a study of CD8 T cells in ankylosing spondylitis. TCRdb analysed the 5' RACE reads with MiXCR anew, one entry per CDR3 protein. The table lists some 290,000 distinct CDR3 sequences, 15% to 20% of them singletons, with about 8% in the top ten. Material: blood, either unsorted or a sorted T cell fraction (not recorded which). The receptors stem from a male donor with ankylosing spondylitis or in good health (not recorded which).

The sample holds a few counts of this clonotype. The chain joins TRBV5-1 to TRBJ1-1; perhaps TRBD1 as D (6 bases). Germline V gives CDR1 SGHRS, CDR2 YFSETQ. V was pared by 2 bases and J by 1 base, with 15 bases between. The CDR3 totals 16 residues. The CDR3 coding sequence is TGCGCCAGCAGCTTACAGGGATGGGGTGGGAACACTGAAGCTTTCTTT. It specifies CASSLQGWGGNTEAFF.

This clonotype came up many times. The chain couples TRBV6-1 to TRBJ2-7; D perhaps matches TRBD1 (5 bases). V shed 7 bases and J shed 1 base, with 14 bases lying between them. The germline V gene encodes CDR1 MNHNS and CDR2 SASEGT. The CDR3 has 14 residues. As DNA, the CDR3 is TGTGCCAGCACCACAGGTTTCAGTTCCTACGAGCAGTACGTC. This translates into CASTTGFSSYEQYV.

J is TRBJ1-1 and V is TRBV12-3 or TRBV12-4, with 8 bases matching TRBD1. This CDR3 has 14 residues. V shed 5 bases and J 3 bases; nucleotides not matched to a gene: 5. The CDR3 reads CASSPTGAYTEAFF. In DNA form, the CDR3 reads TGTGCCAGCAGTCCGACAGGGGCGTACACTGAAGCTTTCTTT.

This clonotype occurred many times. The chain has TRBV6-1 and TRBJ2-5; D not certain. The length of the CDR3 is 13 residues. Germline values: CDR1 MNHNS, CDR2 SASEGT. The V and J ends lost 2 bases and 9 bases respectively, with 13 bases between them. CDR3 bases: TGTGCCAGCAGTGAAACCCTCCGTAAGGCCCAGTACTTC. It yields the protein CASSETLRKAQYF.